This paragraph covers one TCR beta chain sequence. Its antigen remains unknown. Clones were sequenced by immunoSEQ multiplex PCR, and TCRdb holds only the in-frame ones, with some missing. Of about 2,700 clones in the sample, approximately 80% were seen once. Blood collection times were about day -28 and days 30, 100, 180 posttransplant. The sample is drawn from a study of T cell clonotyping in hematopoietic cell transplantation. Findings and limits, study-wide: After transplant, recipient diversity fell while pathologically expanded clonotypes grew through day 180.

CDR1 is MGHRA and CDR2 is YSYEKL in the germline V gene. Unmatched junction bases numbered 8, after V lost 2 bases and J lost 7 bases. The CDR3 spans 16 residues. The gene calls are TRBV4-1 and TRBJ2-2, with TRBD2 identical over 9 bases. This material consisted of peripheral blood mononuclear cells, taken 180 days after allogeneic stem cell transplant. The receptor was isolated from a male patient in his sixties or seventies who had an allogeneic stem cell transplant, so T cells may come from the graft donor. Some clones in this sample may be carry-over from other donors' samples. The chain's CDR3 is CASSQRAGGFVGELFF. The CDR3 DNA sequence: TGCGCCAGCAGCCAACGCGCGGGAGGGTTCGTCGGGGAGCTGTTTTTT.